These T cell receptor beta chains were read from a single sample in a study of chronic HIV infection and antiretroviral therapy. TCRdb recomputed calls from the 5' RACE reads with MiXCR, one row per CDR3 protein. The sample yields about 38,000 distinct CDR3 sequences, roughly 8.8% seen once. The sequencing input was peripheral blood. The receptors shown here come from an adult who had HIV and had not received antiretroviral therapy, or was an uninfected healthy control (not recorded which). Both conserved end residues are part of each CDR3. The D gene is left open where the match is weak. Clone size is given for some rows only: seen once, a few or many times, or a class if the clone is expanded.

D gene	clone size	V gene	J gene	CDR3 protein	CDR3 DNA
TRBD1	few	TRBV28	TRBJ1-4	CASSQKPGTGLVEKLFF	TGTGCCAGCAGTCAGAAACCCGGGACAGGCCTAGTCGAAAAACTGTTTTTT
TRBD1	-	TRBV28	TRBJ2-5	CASRAAGGFQETQYF	TGTGCCAGCAGAGCCGCAGGGGGCTTCCAAGAGACCCAGTACTTC
-	few	TRBV10-3	TRBJ1-1	CAISRNRDTEAFF	TGTGCCATCAGTAGGAACCGGGACACTGAAGCTTTCTTT
-	many	TRBV7-2	TRBJ2-1	CASSHPRDSLDGEQFF	TGTGCCAGCAGTCACCCCCGGGACTCCCTAGACGGAGAGCAGTTCTTC
-	many	TRBV28	TRBJ2-7	CASSFSGGGNLGRQYF	TGTGCCAGCAGTTTTAGTGGTGGCGGGAATTTGGGTCGGCAGTACTTC
-	few	TRBV7-9	TRBJ2-1	CASSPLSEQFF	TGTGCCAGCAGCCCCCTAAGTGAGCAGTTCTTC
TRBD1	-	TRBV28	TRBJ2-2	CASSLLWDRVNTGELFF	TGTGCCAGCAGTTTATTGTGGGACAGGGTTAACACCGGGGAGCTGTTTTTT
-	-	TRBV28	TRBJ2-1	CASSLGLDNEQFF	TGTGCCAGCAGCTTGGGGCTTGACAATGAGCAGTTCTTC
TRBD1	-	TRBV27	TRBJ2-7	CASSFGTGKQYF	TGTGCCAGCAGTTTTGGGACAGGGAAGCAGTACTTC
TRBD1	-	TRBV7-9	TRBJ2-3	CASSSRQGWGSDTQYF	TGTGCCAGCAGCTCCCGACAGGGATGGGGATCGGATACGCAGTATTTT
-	many	TRBV6-6	TRBJ2-7	CASRGDFTSYEQYF	TGTGCCAGCAGGGGGGACTTTACCTCCTACGAGCAGTACTTC
TRBD1	many	TRBV9	TRBJ2-2	CASSPRTGSTGELFF	TGTGCCAGCAGCCCCCGGACAGGGAGCACCGGGGAGCTGTTTTTT
-	many	TRBV29-1	TRBJ2-7	CSVVDGSHEQYF	TGCAGCGTCGTGGACGGAAGCCACGAGCAGTACTTC
-	many	TRBV4-3	TRBJ1-1	CASRWTHMNTEAFF	TGCGCCAGCAGATGGACTCACATGAACACTGAAGCTTTCTTT
TRBD1	many	TRBV2	TRBJ1-2	CASSLDRGQIYGYTF	TGTGCCAGCAGTCTAGACAGGGGGCAAATCTATGGCTACACCTTC
TRBD1	many	TRBV28	TRBJ1-1	CASSFSGGRRVEAFF	TGTGCCAGCAGTTTTTCAGGGGGGCGGCGGGTTGAAGCTTTCTTT
-	many	TRBV20-1	TRBJ1-6	CSARETGRGNSPLHF	TGCAGTGCTAGAGAAACGGGACGGGGAAATTCACCCCTCCACTTT
TRBD2	-	TRBV29-1	TRBJ2-5	CSVGGTSGRALGTQYF	TGCAGCGTTGGTGGGACTAGCGGGAGGGCCCTAGGGACCCAGTACTTC
TRBD1	few	TRBV28	TRBJ1-2	CASSPPVGTGRFYYGYTF	TGTGCCAGCAGTCCGCCCGTAGGGACAGGACGTTTTTACTATGGCTACACCTTC
-	few	TRBV5-1	TRBJ1-5	CASSLLGDPNQPQHF	TGCGCCAGCAGCCTCCTGGGGGATCCCAATCAGCCCCAGCATTTT
-	few	TRBV27	TRBJ1-5	CASSPTWGQPQHF	TGTGCCAGCAGTCCGACATGGGGTCAGCCCCAGCATTTT
-	-	TRBV19	TRBJ2-7	CASSGGGWPYEQYF	TGTGCCAGTAGTGGGGGAGGCTGGCCCTACGAGCAGTACTTC
-	few	TRBV29-1	TRBJ2-3	CSVEQGSTDTQYF	TGCAGCGTTGAACAGGGGAGCACAGATACGCAGTATTTT
-	-	TRBV9	TRBJ2-7	CASSSPHGSEQYF	TGTGCCAGCAGCTCTCCCCATGGTTCCGAGCAGTACTTC
TRBD2	many	TRBV6-5	TRBJ2-2	CASNMGGSGTHRELFF	TGTGCCAGCAACATGGGAGGTAGCGGGACCCATCGGGAGCTGTTTTTT
-	many	TRBV30	TRBJ2-7	CACIRDGPYEQYF	TGTGCCTGTATACGGGACGGACCCTACGAGCAGTACTTC
-	-	TRBV14	TRBJ2-3	CASSQDLADTQYF	TGTGCCAGCAGCCAAGATCTAGCAGATACGCAGTATTTT
TRBD1	-	TRBV12-3/TRBV12-4	TRBJ2-6	CASILFGTASSGANVLTF	TGTGCCAGCATCCTATTCGGGACAGCAAGCTCTGGGGCCAACGTCCTGACTTTC
-	many	TRBV9	TRBJ2-6	CASSVGPNGANVLTF	TGTGCCAGCAGCGTAGGGCCGAACGGGGCCAACGTCCTGACTTTC
-	few	TRBV10-3	TRBJ1-1	CAISGMERGTEAFF	TGTGCCATCAGTGGAATGGAAAGAGGCACTGAAGCTTTCTTT